The 21 T cell receptor beta chains in this list originate from one sample, sequenced in a study of shared clonotypes between healthy human individuals (TCRdb year 2020). The library came from the immunoSEQ multiplex PCR assay. This immuneACCESS table, as held by TCRdb, lists in-frame sequences with V and J called but not all clones. Of the missing ones, under half trace to an unresolved V gene in checked studies; the others have no known cause. For this sample the table gives under 850,000 clones, of which roughly 72% were detected only once. The biggest ten clones account for about 1.7% of the sample. Sequencing used memory CD4+ T cells sorted from blood. The sample's cell subset or site label, decoded: CD45RA-negative fraction. The receptors shown here come from a woman aged 25 to 39 in good health.

This clone was picked up one time. This sequence joins TRBV11-2 and TRBJ2-5, with a weak D call TRBD2 (5 bases). This CDR3 is 15 amino acids long. CDR1 and CDR2 from the germline V gene are SGHAT and FQNNGV. Trimming left V 1 base short and J 5 bases short, with 14 bases between. The CDR3 reads CASSLVSGPGETQYF. The CDR3 DNA sequence: TGTGCCAGCAGCTTAGTATCCGGTCCGGGGGAGACCCAGTACTTC.

This clone was seen more than once but under ten times. This sequence joins TRBV25-1 and TRBJ1-4, with 7 positions matching TRBD1. V lost 4 bases and J lost 0; bases outside the gene matches: 11. This CDR3 comprises 18 residues. Per the germline V gene, CDR1 is MGHDK and CDR2 is SYGVNS. CDR3 amino acids: CASSGSRDRLTTNEKLFF. The CDR3 DNA reads as TGTGCCAGCAGTGGCTCCCGGGACAGACTTACAACTAATGAAAAACTGTTTTTT.

This clone was observed a few times. J is TRBJ1-1 and V is TRBV21-1. TRBV21-1 is a recognized pseudogene. The CDR3 runs to 12 residues. The CDR3 DNA follows: TGTGCCAGCAGTTGGGGTTACACTGAAGCTTTCTTT. Its translation is CASSWGYTEAFF.

The rearrangement links TRBV27 to TRBJ2-6; weak D call: TRBD2 (5 bases). The V end lost 3 bases, the J end lost 3 bases, and 9 bases lay between the germline ends. The V gene's germline CDR1 is MNHEY and CDR2 SMNVEV (reference sequence). This CDR3 region has 15 residues. This CDR3 is CASSFFGNGANVLTF. The DNA for the CDR3 is TGTGCCAGCAGTTTCTTCGGGAATGGGGCCAACGTCCTGACTTTC.

This chain joins TRBV19 and TRBJ2-2; no clear D. V was trimmed by 6 bases and J by 1 base, leaving 9 bases between them. CDR1 is LNHDA, CDR2 SQIVND, per germline (reference sequence). This CDR3 is built from 14 residues. The CDR3 here is CASSTLQNTGELFF. CDR3 coding DNA: TGTGCCAGTAGCACCCTCCAGAACACCGGGGAGCTGTTTTTT. The whole variable domain, remainder taken from reference TRBV19 and TRBJ2-2, is DGGITQSPKYLFRKEGQNVTLSCEQNLNHDAMYWYRQDPGQGLRLIYYSQIVNDFQKGDIAEGYSVSREKKESFPLTVTSAQKNPTAFYLCASSTLQNTGELFFGEGSRLTVL.

This clone showed up just once. The rearrangement joins TRBV7-9 to TRBJ2-1; 11 bases align to TRBD2. Germline CDR1 SEHNR, CDR2 FQNEAQ (reference sequence). The CDR3 length is 16 residues. V dropped 4 bases and J dropped 6; count of bases not matched to a gene: 8. In DNA, the CDR3 is TGTGCCAGCAGCTCTGGGCTAGCGGGAGGACGCAATGAGCAGTTCTTC. As protein: CASSSGLAGGRNEQFF.

V and J are TRBV18 and TRBJ2-7; D is possibly TRBD1 (5 bases). CDR1 and CDR2 (germline): KGHSH, LQKENI. There are 15 residues in the CDR3. The ends were cut back, 6 bases at V and 4 bases at J, with 19 bases in the middle. This chain's CDR3 is CASSDDKGVRYEQYF. As DNA, the CDR3 is TGTGCCAGCTCCGACGATAAAGGGGTCCGATACGAGCAGTACTTC.

About this clone: Other DNA variants within this sample encode the same CDR3. J is TRBJ1-4 and V is TRBV4-1; 7 nucleotides agree with TRBD1. V shed 2 bases and J 2 bases; nucleotides not matched to a gene: 2. CDR1 and CDR2 from the germline V gene are MGHRA and YSYEKL. CDR3 length equals 15 residues. CDR3 region: CASSQPTGTNEKLFF. The CDR3 coding sequence is TGCGCCAGCAGCCAACCGACAGGGACTAATGAAAAACTGTTTTTT.

The rearrangement links TRBV5-8 to TRBJ2-7; 7 bases align to TRBD1. The V and J ends lost 1 base and 2 bases, in that order; junction bases with no gene match: 9. Germline V gene sequence: CDR1 SGHTS, CDR2 YDEGEE. The CDR3 runs 16 residues. Written as DNA, the CDR3 is TGTGCCAGCAGCTTGTGGGGAACCGGGACAGCCTACGAGCAGTACTTC. It translates to CASSLWGTGTAYEQYF. The variable domain in full, completed from reference TRBV5-8 and TRBJ2-7, reads EAGVTQSPTHLIKTRGQQATLRCSPISGHTSVYWYQQALGLGLQFLLWYDEGEERNRGNFPPRFSGRQFPNYSSELNVNALELEDSALYLCASSLWGTGTAYEQYFGPGTRLTVT.

V gene TRBV5-4 combines with J gene TRBJ1-2; 8 bases match TRBD1. The CDR3 length is 16 residues. The germline gives CDR1 SGHNT, CDR2 YYREEE (reference sequence). V lost 3 bases, J lost 6 bases, and 13 bases stayed unmatched. Here the CDR3 reads CASSSRTGRVRNGYTF. The CDR3 DNA is TGTGCCAGCAGCTCGCGGACAGGGAGGGTGAGAAATGGCTACACCTTC.

The chain recombines TRBV9 with TRBJ1-2; D is unclear. Trimming removed 0 bases from V and 0 bases from J, with 9 bases in between. Per the germline V gene, CDR1 is SGDLS and CDR2 is YYNGEE. The CDR3 consists of 15 residues. The CDR3 coding sequence is TGTGCCAGCAGCGTAGAGGCAGCACCTAACTATGGCTACACCTTC. Protein: CASSVEAAPNYGYTF. The full variable domain, in which reference TRBV9 and TRBJ1-2 provide the parts outside the CDR3, is DSGVTQTPKHLITATGQRVTLRCSPRSGDLSVYWYQQSLDQGLQFLIQYYNGEERAKGNILERFSAQQFPDLHSELNLSSLELGDSALYFCASSVEAAPNYGYTFGSGTRLTVV.

In DNA form, the CDR3 reads TGCGCCAGCAGTCATTCAGAAGACAATGAGCAGTTCTTC. Translation gives CASSHSEDNEQFF. J is TRBJ2-1 and V is TRBV23-1, with no clear D. TRBV23-1 is an open reading frame, and its role is uncertain. V lost 3 bases, J lost 5 bases, and 8 bases lay in between. The CDR3 extends over 13 amino acids.

This clone was observed a handful of times. The V call is TRBV6-1, the J call TRBJ2-2; tentatively, D is TRBD1 or TRBD2 (6 bases each). This CDR3 spans 14 amino acids. The V gene's germline CDR1 is MNHNS and CDR2 SASEGT. Trimming cost V 11 bases and J 6 bases, with 19 bases left between them. The DNA of the CDR3 is TGTGCCGGCCAAGACAGGTGGGGGGCCGGGGAGCTGTTTTTT. Residues: CAGQDRWGAGELFF.

This chain uses TRBV5-1 with TRBJ1-1, with D perhaps TRBD1 (6 bases). The V end was cut by 0 bases, the J end by 1 base, with 10 bases between. The CDR3 runs to 15 residues. Germline V gene data show CDR1 as SGHRS and CDR2 as YFSETQ. The CDR3: CASSLGTDWNTEAFF. The CDR3 coding sequence is TGCGCCAGCAGCTTGGGGACAGATTGGAACACTGAAGCTTTCTTT. The full variable domain, rest sourced from reference TRBV5-1 and TRBJ1-1, is KAGVTQTPRYLIKTRGQQVTLSCSPISGHRSVSWYQQTPGQGLQFLFEYFSETQRNKGNFPGRFSGRQFSNSRSEMNVSTLELGDSALYLCASSLGTDWNTEAFFGQGTRLTVV.

There are a few counts of this clone. V usage is TRBV4-1 and J usage is TRBJ2-1, with D perhaps TRBD1 (5 bases). Germline values: CDR1 MGHRA, CDR2 YSYEKL. V lost 1 base to trimming and J lost 0 bases, with 16 bases between them. The CDR3 length is 18 residues. CDR3 DNA: TGCGCCAGCAGCCAAGTGGACATGGGGCTCAGCTCCTACAATGAGCAGTTCTTC. As protein: CASSQVDMGLSSYNEQFF.

The V call is TRBV7-8, the J call TRBJ2-1; 8 bases line up with TRBD1. The CDR3 extends over 15 amino acids. The germline V gene has CDR1 SGHVS and CDR2 FQNEAQ. Trimming removed 1 base from V and 6 bases from J; junction bases left unmatched: 5. CDR3 protein: CASSLGDRLGNEQFF. CDR3 in DNA: TGTGCCAGCAGCTTAGGGGACAGGCTTGGCAATGAGCAGTTCTTC.

The rearrangement joins TRBV6-1 to TRBJ1-2, with 10 bases lining up with TRBD1. Germline-derived CDR1 and CDR2 are MNHNS and SASEGT. J gave up 2 bases and V 0 bases, and 6 bases lay outside the gene matches. This CDR3 contains 17 residues. CDR3 region: CASSEALPGQGNYGYTF. The CDR3 bases are TGTGCCAGCAGTGAAGCGCTTCCGGGACAGGGGAACTATGGCTACACCTTC.

This chain joins TRBV4-2 and TRBJ2-3, with TRBD2 identical over 12 bases. J was trimmed by 1 base and V by 5 bases; bases with no gene match: 4. Germline CDR1 LGHNA, CDR2 YNFKEQ. The CDR3 is 16 amino acids. The CDR3 DNA reads TGTGCCAGCAGCTCGCGACTAGCGGGGGGCACAGATACGCAGTATTTT. Amino acid sequence: CASSSRLAGGTDTQYF.

V is TRBV7-2 and J is TRBJ1-5; D gene ambiguous. With 2 bases removed from V and 6 bases from J, the gap between germline ends came to 5 bases. Germline CDR1 and CDR2: SGHTA and FQGNSA. CDR3 length: 12 amino acids. The CDR3 nucleotides are TGTGCCAGCAGCTTAATGGGTCAGCCCCAGCATTTT. Translation gives CASSLMGQPQHF.

V gene TRBV6-6 combines with J gene TRBJ2-7, with TRBD2 identical over 10 bases. CDR3 length: 16 residues. Germline trimming cut 4 bases from V and 7 bases from J; bases unmatched to any gene: 13. Germline CDR1 MNHNY, CDR2 SVGAGI (reference sequence). CDR3 protein: CASSSTTSGTSGEQYF. DNA for the CDR3: TGTGCCAGCAGTTCAACAACTAGCGGGACCTCAGGGGAGCAGTACTTC.

This chain connects TRBV6-4 to TRBJ2-7; 7 positions match TRBD1. The germline CDR1 and CDR2 sequences are MRHNA and SNTAGT. This CDR3 has 11 amino acids. Trimming removed 6 bases from V and 5 bases from J; junction bases left unmatched: 1. The CDR3 DNA follows: TGTGCCAGCAGGACAGGGAACGAGCAGTACTTC. Amino acids: CASRTGNEQYF.